This T cell receptor beta chain was found in a study of vaccination and CD4 T cells after COVID-19. Overall study: In culture, cells were exposed to overlapping spike peptides from SARS-CoV-2, HCoV-NL63, HCoV-OC43 and HCoV-229E. Control cultures received a CEFX pool, an HIV-1 Nef pool, or no peptide. Study-level findings and limits: It was observed that, in convalescent patients, a median about 83% of reactive clones arose only post-vaccination.

Treatment here: roughly 10-day PBMC culture with coronavirus spike peptide pools or control peptides (ViraFEST assay). PBMCs, plated at roughly 2 million per well, were grown in the presence of around 10 IU/ml IL-2 and 10 ug/ml peptide pools. With the Oncomine TCR Beta short-read assay, DNA from cultured CD4+ T cells was sequenced. TCRdb used MiXCR to reprocess the PCR reads, holding one entry per CDR3 protein. The sample has more than 10,000 distinct CDR3 sequences, 36% seen once; the top ten hold about 17%. To note about this clonotype: Its antigen is currently unknown.

From germline, CDR1 is LNHDA and CDR2 SQIVND (reference sequence). V was clipped by 8 bases and J by 6 bases, with 13 bases between them. This CDR3 comprises 13 residues. The chain uses TRBV19 and TRBJ1-4; weak D call: TRBD1 (6 bases). This TCR was recovered from a human donor with COVID-19. The sample consisted of cultured CD4+ T cells from blood. CDR3 loop: CASWDTRDEKLFF. CDR3 in DNA: TGTGCCAGTTGGGACACCAGGGATGAAAAACTGTTTTTT.